These 21 T cell receptor beta chains share one sample of origin, sequenced in a study of cytomegalovirus exposure and HLA in healthy donors. The PCR was carried out with 60 Vbeta primers and 13 Jbeta primers. Sequencing used immunoSEQ multiplex PCR; TCRdb keeps in-frame clones, though not all of them. The top ten clones hold just under 3% of a sample with 130,000 or so clones, 75% to 85% of them seen once. The sequenced material came from PBMCs. The receptors were gathered from a young woman in good health and CMV-seropositive.

The genes are TRBV11-2 and TRBJ2-2, with 7 bases matching TRBD2. In germline, CDR1 is SGHAT, CDR2 FQNNGV. The CDR3 is made up of 17 amino acids. Trimming cost V 0 bases and J 4 bases; bases outside gene matches: 8. Written as DNA, the CDR3 is TGTGCCAGCAGCTTAGATCGGGGAGGGCTCAGCACCGGGGAGCTGTTTTTT. Protein product: CASSLDRGGLSTGELFF.

The rearrangement joins TRBV19 to TRBJ2-1; tentatively, D is TRBD1 (6 bases). Trimming removed 9 bases at V and 5 bases at J, with 14 bases between. The V gene's germline CDR1 is LNHDA and CDR2 SQIVND (reference sequence). The CDR3 runs to 13 residues. CDR3 amino acids: CASTRGSDNEQFF. Written as DNA, the CDR3 is TGTGCCAGCACCAGGGGTTCGGACAATGAGCAGTTCTTC.

The gene calls are TRBV5-4 and TRBJ1-2, with TRBD1 matching over 7 bases. Germline V gene sequence: CDR1 SGHNT, CDR2 YYREEE (reference sequence). This CDR3 comprises 13 residues. Unmatched junction bases numbered 5, after V lost 1 base and J lost 8 bases. The CDR3, as DNA: TGTGCCAGCAGCTTGTTTACAGGGGAAGGCTACACCTTC. It is translated as CASSLFTGEGYTF.

This clone has only a few counts. The sample contains more than one DNA sequence encoding this CDR3. The chain carries TRBV5-6 and TRBJ2-2; D perhaps matches TRBD1 (5 bases). V was cut by 1 base and J by 4 bases, with 14 bases left in between. This CDR3 region has 16 residues. The V gene's germline CDR1 is SGHDT and CDR2 YYEEEE. CDR3 sequence (DNA): TGTGCCAGCAGCTTGTCAGCAGGGTCTTTCACCGGGGAGCTGTTTTTT. Protein product: CASSLSAGSFTGELFF.

This sequence joins TRBV11-2 and TRBJ2-7; unclear D gene. Germline V lookup: CDR1 SGHAT, CDR2 FQNNGV. The CDR3 consists of 14 residues. V was trimmed by 1 base and J by 4 bases, leaving 11 bases between them. The CDR3 region is CASSLGLELYEQYF. The CDR3 nucleotides are TGTGCCAGCAGCTTAGGTTTGGAGTTGTACGAGCAGTACTTC.

V and J are TRBV4-1 and TRBJ1-2; D might be TRBD1 (6 bases). The CDR3 has 16 residues. Germline CDR1 is MGHRA and CDR2 is YSYEKL. Between the trimmed V and J ends, which lost 2 bases and 2 bases, there was a span of 15 bases. For the CDR3, the DNA is TGCGCCAGCAGCCAATTCGCGACAGGCTCAAACTATGGCTACACCTTC. It specifies CASSQFATGSNYGYTF.

This clone came up once. The V gene is TRBV19, the J gene TRBJ1-1, with no clear D. From germline, CDR1 is LNHDA and CDR2 SQIVND (reference sequence). The CDR3 sequence is 13 residues long. V lost 8 bases and J lost 0, with 10 bases in between. CDR3 in amino acids: CASHSLMNTEAFF. DNA for the CDR3: TGTGCCAGTCACAGCTTAATGAACACTGAAGCTTTCTTT.

The chain couples TRBV27 to TRBJ2-1, with 7 bases identical to TRBD1. Germline CDR1 and CDR2: MNHEY and SMNVEV (reference sequence). The junction had 9 bases not matched to a gene; V was cut back by 5 bases and J by 14 bases. CDR3 length: 12 residues. CDR3 nucleotides: TGTGCCAGCAGTAGCCGACAGGGCAAGGAGTTCTTC. Translated: CASSSRQGKEFF.

The rearrangement uses TRBV9 and TRBJ2-5, with D tentatively TRBD2 (6 bases). This CDR3 region has 13 residues. Trimming took off 2 bases at V and 5 bases at J, with 10 bases between the two ends. Per germline, CDR1 SGDLS and CDR2 YYNGEE. Here the CDR3 reads CASSVGGEETQYF. Written as DNA, the CDR3 is TGTGCCAGCAGCGTGGGAGGAGAGGAGACCCAGTACTTC.

V usage is TRBV5-1 and J usage is TRBJ2-5, with 7 bases that match TRBD2. The germline gives CDR1 SGHRS, CDR2 YFSETQ. This CDR3 has 16 amino acids. V lost 4 bases and J lost 1; bases outside the gene matches: 10. CDR3 DNA sequence: TGCGCCAGCAGCCTCGGGTGGGGGGGTGGCCAAGAGACCCAGTACTTC. It yields the protein CASSLGWGGGQETQYF.

The chain recombines TRBV19 with TRBJ1-5, with D possibly being TRBD1 (5 bases). The V end was cut by 4 bases, the J end by 7 bases, with 11 bases between. Germline assignment: CDR1 LNHDA and CDR2 SQIVND (reference sequence). The CDR3 is made up of 13 amino acids. CDR3 sequence: CASSSRVGQPQHF. The CDR3 DNA is TGTGCCAGTAGTAGCAGGGTGGGGCAGCCCCAGCATTTT.

This clone was observed a handful of times. V is TRBV2 and J is TRBJ1-4, with 7 bases matching TRBD1. Looked up from germline, CDR1 is SNHLY and CDR2 is FYNNEI. J lost 4 bases, V lost 6 bases, and 2 bases had no gene match. This CDR3 comprises 13 residues. DNA of the CDR3: TGTGCCAGCAGGAGGGACAGTAATGAAAAACTGTTTTTT. As protein: CASRRDSNEKLFF.

The gene calls are TRBV7-9 and TRBJ1-6; D gene ambiguous. Looked up from germline, CDR1 is SEHNR and CDR2 is FQNEAQ (reference sequence). The CDR3 has 12 residues. V lost 5 bases and J lost 5, with 4 bases in between. The chain's CDR3 is CASSPDNSPLHF. The CDR3 coding sequence is TGTGCCAGCAGCCCCGATAATTCACCCCTCCACTTT. Variable domain in full (rest from reference TRBV7-9 and TRBJ1-6): DTGVSQNPRHKITKRGQNVTFRCDPISEHNRLYWYRQTLGQGPEFLTYFQNEAQLEKSRLLSDRFSAERPKGSFSTLEIQRTEQGDSAMYLCASSPDNSPLHFGNGTRLTVT.

The CDR3 sequence: CASSLRQGETQYF. Here the CDR3 DNA reads TGCGCCAGCAGCTTGAGACAGGGGGAGACCCAGTACTTC. The chain uses TRBV5-1 and TRBJ2-5; 8 nucleotides align to TRBD1. V dropped 1 base and J dropped 5; count of bases not matched to a gene: 1. CDR1 is SGHRS and CDR2 is YFSETQ in the germline V gene. The CDR3 has 13 amino acids.

The chain combines TRBV7-9 with TRBJ1-1, with a weak D call TRBD1 (6 bases). Germline values: CDR1 SEHNR, CDR2 FQNEAQ (reference sequence). The CDR3 is made up of 14 amino acids. V was shortened by 5 bases and J by 0 bases, with 10 bases between the two germline ends. The CDR3 protein is CASSQGQMNTEAFF. CDR3 bases: TGTGCCAGCAGCCAGGGACAAATGAACACTGAAGCTTTCTTT.

J is TRBJ1-3 and V is TRBV2; D remains ambiguous. In germline, CDR1 is SNHLY, CDR2 FYNNEI. The CDR3 runs 15 residues. Trimming removed 6 bases at V and 0 bases at J, with 12 bases between. The CDR3 coding sequence is TGTGCCAGCAGCTCTCAGGCCCTCTCTGGAAACACCATATATTTT. It codes for CASSSQALSGNTIYF.

The chain joins TRBV7-6 to TRBJ1-2, with 9 bases fitting TRBD1. The CDR3 length is 14 residues. Germline CDR1 reads SGHVS; CDR2 reads FNYEAQ. Trimming at V came to 5 bases and at J to 2 bases, leaving 3 bases not matched to a gene. Written as DNA, the CDR3 is TGTGCCAGCAGCCCGGGACAGGGCAACTATGGCTACACCTTC. Translation: CASSPGQGNYGYTF.

The chain recombines TRBV6-5 with TRBJ2-7; 7 nucleotides match TRBD1. Germline V lookup: CDR1 MNHEY, CDR2 SVGAGI. After removal of 6 bases from V and 1 base from J, the junction contained 6 bases not matched to a gene. This CDR3 is 14 amino acids long. The CDR3 DNA reads TGTGCCAGCAGGCCCGACAGGGATTCCTACGAGCAGTACTTC. Its protein product is CASRPDRDSYEQYF.

V gene TRBV6-5 combines with J gene TRBJ1-1; D perhaps matches TRBD1 (5 bases). Trimming removed 6 bases at V and 8 bases at J, with 22 bases between. Germline CDR1 and CDR2: MNHEY and SVGAGI. The CDR3 has 15 amino acids. Written as DNA, the CDR3 is TGTGCCAGCAGCCCGGGGGTGGGTCTTCTACCGGAAGCTTTCTTT. Amino acids: CASSPGVGLLPEAFF.

A remark on this clone: An end of the junction does not agree with germline; a read error may underlie this. The rearrangement links TRBV7-9 to TRBJ2-1; possible D gene TRBD2, 5 bases. Germline CDR1 reads SEHNR; CDR2 reads FQNEAQ (reference sequence). CDR3 size: 12 residues. Here the CDR3 DNA reads TGTTCCAGCCGGGGTGGGGACAATGAGCAGTTCTTC. Protein product: CSSRGGDNEQFF. Complete variable domain (other parts from reference TRBV7-9 and TRBJ2-1): DTGVSQNPRHKITKRGQNVTFRCDPISEHNRLYWYRQTLGQGPEFLTYFQNEAQLEKSRLLSDRFSAERPKGSFSTLEIQRTEQGDSAMYLCSSRGGDNEQFFGPGTRLTVL.

The chain links TRBV2 to TRBJ2-3; 10 bases agree with TRBD2. V lost 6 bases to trimming and J lost 0 bases; unmatched junction nucleotides: 15. Germline assignment: CDR1 SNHLY and CDR2 FYNNEI. The CDR3 contains 19 residues. The CDR3 DNA sequence: TGTGCCAGCAGAGGCGCAGCGGGGGGGCGACTTTCTAGCACAGATACGCAGTATTTT. As protein: CASRGAAGGRLSSTDTQYF.